These 22 T cell receptor beta chains came from one sample sequenced in a study of CD4+ T cells in melanoma. The protocol was immunoSEQ multiplex PCR, while the TCRdb copy is restricted to in-frame clones and leaves out a portion. Counted here are roughly 15,000 clones, about 71% occurring once; the ten biggest clones make up under 20%. Material: cells from a culture (not recorded whether cultured in vitro). All receptors derive from a human donor with melanoma.

The chain uses TRBV7-2 and TRBJ1-2; no clear D gene. Trimming cost V 1 base and J 6 bases, with 9 bases left between them. Germline V CDR1 and CDR2: SGHTA, FQGNSA. This CDR3 is 13 amino acids long. DNA of the CDR3: TGTGCCAGCAGCTTAGAGCCGTTACATGGCTACACCTTC. It translates to CASSLEPLHGYTF.

V is TRBV29-1 and J is TRBJ2-5; D not certain. Trimming cost V 3 bases and J 5 bases, with 19 bases left between them. Germline V lookup: CDR1 SQVTM, CDR2 ANQGSEA. This CDR3 is 15 amino acids long. CDR3 DNA: TGCAGCGTTGAGGAGCTGGATATTGGCCGCGAGACCCAGTACTTC. Translated: CSVEELDIGRETQYF.

This chain joins TRBV2 and TRBJ2-5; the match to TRBD1 covers 7 bases. Trimming removed 6 bases from V and 3 bases from J; junction bases left unmatched: 10. CDR3 length equals 15 residues. Germline V gene lookup returns CDR1 SNHLY and CDR2 FYNNEI. CDR3 protein: CASRRAGTAKETQYF. CDR3 nucleotide sequence: TGTGCCAGCAGAAGAGCCGGGACAGCTAAAGAGACCCAGTACTTC.

V gene TRBV6-5 combines with J gene TRBJ2-1; 8 nucleotides align to TRBD1. J was trimmed by 6 bases and V by 6 bases; bases with no gene match: 10. Germline-derived CDR1 and CDR2 are MNHEY and SVGAGI. The CDR3 totals 15 residues. The chain's CDR3 is CASSPDRGRINEQFF. DNA for the CDR3: TGTGCCAGCAGCCCCGACAGGGGAAGGATCAATGAGCAGTTCTTC.

The V gene is TRBV2, the J gene TRBJ2-1; weak D call: TRBD1 (5 bases). CDR1 and CDR2 (germline): SNHLY, FYNNEI. The CDR3 consists of 14 residues. V lost 4 bases and J 4 bases, leaving 11 bases between the germline ends. The CDR3 sequence is CASSALQVYNEQFF. CDR3 DNA: TGTGCCAGCAGTGCCTTACAGGTTTACAATGAGCAGTTCTTC.

The chain recombines TRBV6-5 with TRBJ2-3, with a possible D match to TRBD1 (6 bases). CDR3 length equals 15 residues. From germline, CDR1 is MNHEY and CDR2 SVGAGI. V was clipped by 8 bases and J by 4 bases, with 19 bases between them. CDR3 amino acids: CASANRDPAADTQYF. As DNA, the CDR3 is TGTGCCAGCGCAAACAGGGACCCCGCCGCAGATACGCAGTATTTT.

The V and J genes are TRBV2 and TRBJ2-1; D may correspond to TRBD1 or TRBD2 (5 bases each). In germline, CDR1 is SNHLY, CDR2 FYNNEI. V was trimmed by 10 bases and J by 5 bases, leaving 18 bases between them. The CDR3 extends over 14 amino acids. The CDR3 region is CANARDGNHNEQFF. In nucleotides, the CDR3 is TGTGCCAATGCGAGGGACGGTAACCACAATGAGCAGTTCTTC. The variable domain in full, completed from reference TRBV2 and TRBJ2-1, reads EPEVTQTPSHQVTQMGQEVILRCVPISNHLYFYWYRQILGQKVEFLVSFYNNEISEKSEIFDDQFSVERPDGSNFTLKIRSTKLEDSAMYFCANARDGNHNEQFFGPGTRLTVL.

V usage is TRBV2 and J usage is TRBJ1-4; TRBD1 aligns across 8 bases. V trimming: 6 bases; J trimming: 7 bases; junction bases outside the gene matches: 10. CDR1 and CDR2 from the germline V gene are SNHLY and FYNNEI. The CDR3 length is 15 residues. The CDR3 DNA sequence: TGTGCCAGCAGCAAATCGGACAGGGCGAGTGAAAAACTGTTTTTT. This translates into CASSKSDRASEKLFF.

The rearrangement joins TRBV6-6 to TRBJ2-7, with 7 bases identical to TRBD1. Trimming cost V 6 bases and J 1 base; bases outside gene matches: 3. CDR1 and CDR2 (germline): MNHNY, SVGAGI (reference sequence). This CDR3 region has 13 residues. CDR3 sequence: CASRTGASYEQYF. CDR3 nucleotide sequence: TGTGCCAGCAGAACAGGGGCGTCCTACGAGCAGTACTTC.

The rearrangement uses TRBV9 and TRBJ1-3; no firm D call. Trimming shortened V by 0 bases and J by 0 bases, and 4 bases separated the two germline ends. CDR3 length: 14 amino acids. Germline-derived CDR1 and CDR2 are SGDLS and YYNGEE. The CDR3 coding sequence is TGTGCCAGCAGCGTAGCGGTCTCTGGAAACACCATATATTTT. Amino acid sequence: CASSVAVSGNTIYF.

The chain combines TRBV18 with TRBJ2-6; the D is unclear. Germline-derived CDR1 and CDR2 are KGHSH and LQKENI. V lost 4 bases and J lost 0, with 13 bases in between. The CDR3 is 17 residues long. The CDR3 loop reads CASSQRGEFSGANVLTF. The CDR3 DNA sequence: TGTGCCAGCTCACAACGCGGAGAGTTCTCTGGGGCCAACGTCCTGACTTTC. Combining the CDR3 with reference TRBV18 and TRBJ2-6 gives the whole variable domain NAGVMQNPRHLVRRRGQEARLRCSPMKGHSHVYWYRQLPEEGLKFMVYLQKENIIDESGMPKERFSAEFPKEGPSILRIQQVVRGDSAAYFCASSQRGEFSGANVLTFGAGSRLTVL.

The chain combines TRBV29-1 with TRBJ2-3; TRBD2 matches at 15 bases. CDR1 is SQVTM, CDR2 ANQGSEA, per germline. The V gene end was trimmed by 7 bases and the J gene end by 7 bases; junction bases not matched to a gene: 3. The CDR3 is 13 residues long. The CDR3 bases are TGCAGCGCCGGGACTAGCGGGGGGTATACGCAGTATTTT. It specifies CSAGTSGGYTQYF.

The J gene is TRBJ2-2, the V gene TRBV7-3, with D possibly matching TRBD1 (6 bases). This CDR3 region has 15 residues. Germline-derived CDR1 and CDR2 are SGHTA and FQGTGA. Trimming left V 5 bases short and J 4 bases short, with 14 bases between. CDR3 protein: CASSPGSGATGELFF. The CDR3 nucleotides are TGTGCCAGCAGCCCCGGGTCAGGGGCCACCGGGGAGCTGTTTTTT. Full variable domain (outside the CDR3, taken from reference TRBV7-3 and TRBJ2-2): GAGVSQTPSNKVTEKGKYVELRCDPISGHTALYWYRQSLGQGPEFLIYFQGTGAADDSGLPNDRFFAVRPEGSVSTLKIQRTERGDSAVYLCASSPGSGATGELFFGEGSRLTVL.

This clone was seen only a few times. This chain joins TRBV5-6 and TRBJ2-4; 7 nucleotides line up with TRBD2. Germline CDR1 is SGHDT and CDR2 is YYEEEE. The CDR3 consists of 15 residues. V dropped 4 bases and J dropped 3; count of bases not matched to a gene: 7. CDR3: CASSGGLVGKNIQYF. Written as DNA, the CDR3 is TGTGCCAGCAGCGGAGGACTAGTGGGCAAAAACATTCAGTACTTC.

This chain connects TRBV7-3 to TRBJ2-6; D is possibly TRBD2 (7 bases). The CDR3 has 17 residues. V gave up 2 bases and J gave up 0 bases, with 11 bases separating them. CDR1 and CDR2 from the germline V gene are SGHTA and FQGTGA. Written as DNA, the CDR3 is TGTGCCAGCAGCTTACGGGGGGCCAGCTCTGGGGCCAACGTCCTGACTTTC. This codes for CASSLRGASSGANVLTF.

The chain recombines TRBV19 with TRBJ1-2, with D perhaps matching TRBD1 (6 bases). Deletions cut 3 bases from V and 8 bases from J, with 19 bases between. The CDR3 has 15 residues. Germline values: CDR1 LNHDA, CDR2 SQIVND (reference sequence). The CDR3 spells CASSMGQGRRGGYTF. The CDR3 DNA follows: TGTGCCAGTAGTATGGGGCAGGGGAGGAGAGGAGGCTACACCTTC.

This clone rates as medium-sized. The genes are TRBV27 and TRBJ2-7; D remains ambiguous. Between the trimmed V and J ends, which lost 10 bases and 4 bases, there was a span of 8 bases. Looked up from germline, CDR1 is MNHEY and CDR2 is SMNVEV (reference sequence). This CDR3 region has 10 residues. The CDR3 region has the DNA TGTGCCATCCCCCCGTACGAGCAGTACTTC. Protein product: CAIPPYEQYF.

The sample holds one count of this clone. This chain joins TRBV2 and TRBJ2-5; 9 nucleotides align to TRBD1. J lost 7 bases, V lost 8 bases, and 8 bases had no gene match. This CDR3 spans 13 amino acids. The germline gives CDR1 SNHLY, CDR2 FYNNEI. Here the CDR3 reads CASGRDREATQYF. CDR3 nucleotide sequence: TGTGCCAGCGGCCGGGACAGGGAGGCGACCCAGTACTTC.

Concerning this clone: A read error may account for a junction end that differs from germline. The V gene is TRBV29-1, the J gene TRBJ2-5; no firm D call. The germline gives CDR1 SQVTM, CDR2 ANQGSEA. The CDR3 loop spans 13 amino acids. CDR3 coding DNA: TGCAGCGTTGACGGGCACCAACAAGTGACCCAGTACTTC. Translating gives CSVDGHQQVTQYF.

CDR3 protein: CASSVQGAETQYF. In nucleotides, the CDR3 is TGTGCCAGTAGTGTACAGGGAGCGGAGACCCAGTACTTC. This rearrangement joins TRBV19 to TRBJ2-5; D is possibly TRBD1 (6 bases). The CDR3 is 13 amino acids. Germline values: CDR1 LNHDA, CDR2 SQIVND (reference sequence). Trimming took off 5 bases at V and 5 bases at J, with 12 bases between the two ends. Combining the CDR3 with reference TRBV19 and TRBJ2-5 gives the whole variable domain DGGITQSPKYLFRKEGQNVTLSCEQNLNHDAMYWYRQDPGQGLRLIYYSQIVNDFQKGDIAEGYSVSREKKESFPLTVTSAQKNPTAFYLCASSVQGAETQYFGPGTRLLVL.

In its sample, this clone was seen a few times. The rearrangement uses TRBV29-1 and TRBJ1-2; 8 bases line up with TRBD1. CDR3 length: 11 amino acids. Per the germline V gene, CDR1 is SQVTM and CDR2 is ANQGSEA. The V gene end was trimmed by 5 bases and the J gene end by 7 bases; junction bases not matched to a gene: 3. The CDR3 DNA reads TGCAGCGTTCAGGGGGCCGCTGGCTACACCTTC. Translated, it gives CSVQGAAGYTF. The full variable domain, in which reference TRBV29-1 and TRBJ1-2 provide the parts outside the CDR3, is SAVISQKPSRDICQRGTSLTIQCQVDSQVTMMFWYRQQPGQSLTLIATANQGSEATYESGFVIDKFPISRPNLTFSTLTVSNMSPEDSSIYLCSVQGAAGYTFGSGTRLTVV.

The J gene is TRBJ1-5, the V gene TRBV9, with TRBD1 matching 10 bases. Germline V CDR1 and CDR2: SGDLS, YYNGEE. J was trimmed by 6 bases and V by 3 bases; bases with no gene match: 0. The CDR3 spans 13 residues. This chain's CDR3 is CASSGTGGQPQHF. The CDR3 DNA sequence: TGTGCCAGCAGCGGGACAGGGGGTCAGCCCCAGCATTTT.